The source of this T cell receptor beta chain is a study of T cells expressing NK-cell markers. Study-wide background: It was from sorted CD3+CD56+NKG2C+, CD3+CD56+NKG2C- and CD3+CD56-NKG2C+ T cells that TCR beta repertoires came. HCMV serostatus: most of the eight sequenced donors positive, one negative. Study conclusions and caveats: Of the CD8+ T cells in a handful of donors, 1.0-7.0% belonged to dominant NKG2C+ clonotypes. Nothing established the HCMV specificity of expanded NKG2C+ T cell clones.

From its re-call of the 5' RACE reads, TCRdb lists each CDR3 protein once, without DNA. The listing records some 300,000 distinct CDR3 sequences. Per germline, CDR1 GTSNPN and CDR2 SVGIG (reference sequence). The CDR3 contains 15 residues. On this clonotype itself: Antigen: not known.

The V gene is TRBV30, the J gene TRBJ2-5; lacking DNA, the TRBD2 call made by TCRdb goes unchecked. The clonotype comes from a man younger than 35 in good health. Specimen: blood T cells: a sorted CD56 or NKG2C T cell subset, CD4+ or CD8+ T cells, or bulk PBMC T cells (not recorded which). CDR3 sequence reads: CAWSSGTLRFQTQYF.